This entry lists 22 T cell receptor beta chains sequenced from one sample in a study of blood T cell repertoires in COVID-19. Generated by immunoSEQ multiplex PCR, the TCRdb table keeps only in-frame clones and is missing some. Seen here are under 250,000 clones, around 90% observed once, and the top ten hold 2.5% to 3%. Sequences were obtained from PBMCs or T cells enriched from blood (not recorded which). The receptor source for this set is a woman aged 25 to 45 with acute COVID-19.

The V and J genes are TRBV6-5 and TRBJ1-5, with D uncertain. Germline CDR1 MNHEY, CDR2 SVGAGI. Trimming took 8 bases from V and 2 from J, leaving 10 bases between them. This CDR3 is built from 13 residues. The CDR3 protein is CASGRLGNQPQHF. CDR3 nucleotides: TGTGCCAGCGGGAGGCTTGGCAATCAGCCCCAGCATTTT.

The chain has TRBV7-2 and TRBJ2-3; D might be TRBD2 (7 bases). Trimming took 0 bases from V and 3 from J, leaving 13 bases between them. The length of the CDR3 is 16 residues. Germline V CDR1 and CDR2: SGHTA, FQGNSA. This CDR3 is CASSLAFEGGTDTQYF. CDR3 coding DNA: TGTGCCAGCAGCTTAGCATTCGAGGGGGGGACAGATACGCAGTATTTT.

The rearrangement uses TRBV6-6 and TRBJ1-1; TRBD1 agrees at 7 bases. V gave up 6 bases and J gave up 5 bases; unmatched junction bases: 6. Germline CDR1 MNHNY, CDR2 SVGAGI (reference sequence). This CDR3 has 13 residues. Here the CDR3 DNA reads TGTGCCAGCAGCCGACAACAGGGGACTGAAGCTTTCTTT. Residues: CASSRQQGTEAFF.

The chain is built from TRBV6-5 and TRBJ2-7; TRBD2 might be the D (7 bases). Trimming removed 4 bases at V and 5 bases at J, with 12 bases between. The CDR3 runs 13 residues. CDR1 and CDR2 (germline): MNHEY, SVGAGI. CDR3 loop: CASSLKGGNEQYF. Written as DNA, the CDR3 is TGTGCCAGCAGTTTGAAGGGGGGGAACGAGCAGTACTTC.

The chain employs TRBV9 and TRBJ1-2, with 7 bases identical to TRBD1. The CDR3 runs 17 residues. The J segment lost 2 bases and the V segment lost 3 bases, leaving 13 bases of the junction unmatched. Germline CDR1 is SGDLS and CDR2 is YYNGEE. CDR3 sequence reads: CASSEELRDSDNYGYTF. The CDR3 nucleotides are TGTGCCAGCAGCGAGGAATTGCGGGACAGCGACAACTATGGCTACACCTTC.

This sequence joins TRBV5-1 and TRBJ1-6; 9 bases line up with TRBD1. V dropped 4 bases and J dropped 10; count of bases not matched to a gene: 6. This CDR3 is 14 amino acids long. Germline values: CDR1 SGHRS, CDR2 YFSETQ. The CDR3 sequence is CASSQRTGASPLHF. The CDR3 region has the DNA TGCGCCAGCAGCCAAAGGACAGGGGCATCACCCCTCCACTTT.

This chain connects TRBV2 to TRBJ1-6; D remains ambiguous. Germline-derived CDR1 and CDR2 are SNHLY and FYNNEI. The V end lost 0 bases, the J end lost 7 bases, and 7 bases lay between the germline ends. This CDR3 contains 14 residues. The DNA for the CDR3 is TGTGCCAGCAGTGAAGCGCGCGGGAATTCACCCCTCCACTTT. Translating it yields CASSEARGNSPLHF. Combining the CDR3 with reference TRBV2 and TRBJ1-6 gives the whole variable domain EPEVTQTPSHQVTQMGQEVILRCVPISNHLYFYWYRQILGQKVEFLVSFYNNEISEKSEIFDDQFSVERPDGSNFTLKIRSTKLEDSAMYFCASSEARGNSPLHFGNGTRLTVT.

This clone was counted at least ten times. V usage is TRBV12-5 and J usage is TRBJ1-6, with D tentatively TRBD1 (5 bases). Germline CDR1 LGHNT, CDR2 FRNRAP. The CDR3 is made up of 17 amino acids. V lost 5 bases, J lost 0 bases, and 14 bases lay in between. CDR3 in amino acids: CASGLDRSSSYNSPLHF. The CDR3 DNA reads TGTGCTAGTGGTCTTGACAGATCAAGCTCCTATAATTCACCCCTCCACTTT.

This rearrangement joins TRBV6-5 to TRBJ1-1; no firm D call. Germline CDR1 reads MNHEY; CDR2 reads SVGAGI. The CDR3 is made up of 14 amino acids. V gave up 0 bases and J gave up 6 bases, with 11 bases separating them. CDR3 region: CASSYSNGVAEAFF. The DNA for the CDR3 is TGTGCCAGCAGTTACTCGAACGGGGTCGCTGAAGCTTTCTTT.

The J gene is TRBJ1-4, the V gene TRBV28; tentative D call: TRBD1 (6 bases). Germline CDR1 and CDR2: MDHEN and SYDVKM. The CDR3 is 16 amino acids. Trimming left V 6 bases short and J 4 bases short, with 18 bases between. The CDR3 protein is CASSSLRGNSNEKLFF. The CDR3 bases are TGTGCCAGCAGCTCCCTGAGGGGGAATAGTAATGAAAAACTGTTTTTT. The whole variable domain, filled in from reference TRBV28 and TRBJ1-4, reads DVKVTQSSRYLVKRTGEKVFLECVQDMDHENMFWYRQDPGLGLRLIYFSYDVKMKEKGDIPEGYSVSREKKERFSLILESASTNQTSMYLCASSSLRGNSNEKLFFGSGTQLSVL.

The rearrangement joins TRBV27 to TRBJ2-6; no clear D. V was clipped by 8 bases and J by 4 bases, with 15 bases between them. The CDR3 consists of 15 residues. The germline gives CDR1 MNHEY, CDR2 SMNVEV (reference sequence). CDR3 DNA: TGTGCCAGCGGCCTTATCCCGATAGGGGCCAACGTCCTGACTTTC. As protein: CASGLIPIGANVLTF.

The rearrangement links TRBV9 to TRBJ2-7; D not resolved. Trimming took off 3 bases at V and 3 bases at J, with 22 bases between the two ends. The germline V gene encodes CDR1 SGDLS and CDR2 YYNGEE. The CDR3 is 17 amino acids. This chain's CDR3 is CASSGGLVFQFLYEQYF. CDR3 in DNA: TGTGCCAGCAGCGGAGGCTTGGTCTTCCAGTTTCTCTACGAGCAGTACTTC.

Worth noting for this clone: At one of its ends the junction is not consistent with the germline gene, which may arise from a read error. The rearrangement uses TRBV6-5 and TRBJ1-3, with 7 positions matching TRBD1. This CDR3 has 16 amino acids. The germline V gene has CDR1 MNHEY and CDR2 SVGAGI. The CDR3 protein is CASSYSDRDPGNTIYF. The CDR3 DNA sequence: TGTGCCAGCAGCTACTCAGACAGGGACCCTGGAAACACCATATATTTT.

The chain joins TRBV13 to TRBJ2-4; 8 nucleotides match TRBD2. Germline V lookup: CDR1 PRHDT, CDR2 FYEKMQ (reference sequence). This CDR3 comprises 15 residues. V lost 6 bases to trimming and J lost 1 base; unmatched junction nucleotides: 5. The CDR3 DNA is TGTGCCAGCAGTTCCCCGGGGGGGGCCAAAAACATTCAGTACTTC. Encoded protein: CASSSPGGAKNIQYF.

A note on this clone: Being one base from a much bigger clone, this may be a read error. The genes are TRBV6-5 and TRBJ1-6; perhaps TRBD1 as D (6 bases). This CDR3 comprises 13 residues. Germline-derived CDR1 and CDR2 are MNHEY and SVGAGI. V was cut by 10 bases and J by 7 bases, with 14 bases left in between. CDR3 sequence (DNA): TGTGCCATCCAACAGGGACCCAATTCACCCCTCCACTTT. Encoded protein: CAIQQGPNSPLHF.

This rearrangement joins TRBV7-9 to TRBJ2-6; the D gene is possibly TRBD1 (5 bases). This CDR3 contains 18 residues. From germline, CDR1 is SEHNR and CDR2 FQNEAQ (reference sequence). V was shortened by 0 bases and J by 0 bases, with 12 bases between the two germline ends. The chain's CDR3 is CASSLALAGHSGANVLTF. In nucleotides, the CDR3 is TGTGCCAGCAGCTTAGCGCTGGCAGGGCACTCTGGGGCCAACGTCCTGACTTTC.

The chain combines TRBV25-1 with TRBJ1-2, with 8 nucleotides matching TRBD1. The junction had 3 bases not matched to a gene; V was cut back by 3 bases and J by 6 bases. Per germline, CDR1 MGHDK and CDR2 SYGVNS. CDR3 length equals 13 residues. CDR3: CASSDATGDGYTF. In DNA form, the CDR3 reads TGTGCCAGCAGTGACGCGACAGGGGATGGCTACACCTTC.

The V gene is TRBV19, the J gene TRBJ2-1; TRBD2 might be the D (6 bases). Trimming cost V 3 bases and J 4 bases, with 16 bases left between them. From germline, CDR1 is LNHDA and CDR2 SQIVND (reference sequence). This CDR3 comprises 16 residues. The CDR3 nucleotides are TGTGCCAGTAGTATTTCCTTCAGGGAGGCATACAATGAGCAGTTCTTC. Translating it yields CASSISFREAYNEQFF.

V usage is TRBV24-1 and J usage is TRBJ2-3, with 9 bases matching TRBD2. The CDR3 totals 15 residues. Germline CDR1 and CDR2: KGHDR and SFDVKD. Losses at the gene ends were 4 bases for V and 3 bases for J; bases not matched to a gene: 4. CDR3 bases: TGTGCCACCAGTGACTCTAGCGGGGTAACAGATACGCAGTATTTT. It encodes CATSDSSGVTDTQYF.

The chain is built from TRBV19 and TRBJ2-3, with TRBD2 matching 12 bases. V lost 5 bases to trimming and J lost 4 bases; unmatched junction nucleotides: 4. CDR1 and CDR2 (germline): LNHDA, SQIVND (reference sequence). The CDR3 has 15 residues. The CDR3 DNA follows: TGTGCCAGTAGTTTTGCTAGCGGGGGGGCAGATACGCAGTATTTT. It specifies CASSFASGGADTQYF.

The chain is built from TRBV6-1 and TRBJ1-2; D is uncertain. CDR3 length equals 16 residues. Germline loops: CDR1 MNHNS, CDR2 SASEGT. V was pared by 4 bases and J by 8 bases, with 23 bases between. The chain's CDR3 is CASSVRLLPSTYGYTF. In nucleotides, the CDR3 is TGTGCCAGCAGTGTCCGGCTGTTACCTTCGACTTACGGCTACACCTTC.

The chain employs TRBV5-6 and TRBJ1-1, with TRBD1 matching 8 bases. This CDR3 comprises 13 residues. Germline lookup yields CDR1 SGHDT and CDR2 YYEEEE. Trimming took 1 base from V and 5 from J; bases not matched to a gene: 1. The chain's CDR3 is CASSLTGGTEAFF. The CDR3 bases are TGTGCCAGCAGCTTGACAGGGGGAACTGAAGCTTTCTTT.